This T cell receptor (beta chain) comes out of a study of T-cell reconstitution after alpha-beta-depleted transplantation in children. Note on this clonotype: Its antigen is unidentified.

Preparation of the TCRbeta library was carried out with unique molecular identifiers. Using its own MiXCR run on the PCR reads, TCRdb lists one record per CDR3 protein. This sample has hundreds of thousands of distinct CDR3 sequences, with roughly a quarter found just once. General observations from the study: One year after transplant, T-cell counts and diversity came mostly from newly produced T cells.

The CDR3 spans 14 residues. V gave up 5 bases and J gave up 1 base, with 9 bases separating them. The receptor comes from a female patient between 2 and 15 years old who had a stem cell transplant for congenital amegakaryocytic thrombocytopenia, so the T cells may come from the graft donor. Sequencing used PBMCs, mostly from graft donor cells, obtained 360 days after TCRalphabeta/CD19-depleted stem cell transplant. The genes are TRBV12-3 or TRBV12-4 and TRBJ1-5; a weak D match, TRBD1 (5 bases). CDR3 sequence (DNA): TGTGCCAGCAGTGCAGGGAGAAGCAATCAGCCCCAGCATTTT. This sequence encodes CASSAGRSNQPQHF.